The rows below give T cell receptor beta chains drawn from one sample of a study of blood T cell repertoires in COVID-19. Assay: immunoSEQ multiplex PCR; the TCRdb copy retains only in-frame clones and omits some. In the table there are roughly 140,000 clones, 70% to 90% of which are singletons. Sequencing input: PBMCs or T cells enriched from blood (not recorded which). These receptors were obtained from a woman in her thirties or forties who had recovered from COVID-19. The CDR3 runs from the conserved cysteine through the conserved F or W. Each record gives: D gene, J gene, CDR3 length, clone size, V gene, CDR3 protein, CDR3 DNA. The D gene is left open where the match is weak. A clone size is listed for some rows: how often the clone was seen (once, few, many), or a class if it is expanded.

D: -
J: TRBJ1-5
length: 14
size: -
V: TRBV2
CDR3: CASSVWDMDQPQHF
DNA: TGTGCCAGCAGTGTCTGGGACATGGATCAGCCCCAGCATTTT

D: -
J: TRBJ2-3
length: 16
size: -
V: TRBV24-1
CDR3: CATSDAGGPSTDTQYF
DNA: TGTGCCACCAGTGATGCAGGGGGGCCTTCCACAGATACGCAGTATTTT

D: -
J: TRBJ1-2
length: 14
size: -
V: TRBV7-9
CDR3: CASSLSDRFYGYTF
DNA: TGTGCCAGCAGCTTAAGTGACAGGTTCTATGGCTACACCTTC

D: -
J: TRBJ2-5
length: 14
size: -
V: TRBV5-1
CDR3: CASSLSRQEETQYF
DNA: TGCGCCAGCAGCTTGTCCCGCCAGGAAGAGACCCAGTACTTC

D: -
J: TRBJ1-5
length: 14
size: -
V: TRBV18
CDR3: CASSEGIRNQPQHF
DNA: TGTGCCAGCTCAGAGGGAATACGCAATCAGCCCCAGCATTTT

D: -
J: TRBJ2-2
length: 14
size: -
V: TRBV14
CDR3: CASREDRNTGELFF
DNA: TGTGCCAGCAGGGAGGACAGGAACACCGGGGAGCTGTTTTTT

D: TRBD1
J: TRBJ2-6
length: 16
size: once
V: TRBV7-3
CDR3: CASSPTTGFGANVLTF
DNA: TGTGCCAGCAGCCCGACGACAGGGTTTGGGGCCAACGTCCTGACTTTC

D: TRBD1
J: TRBJ1-1
length: 14
size: -
V: TRBV29-1
CDR3: CSVEATYRGSVAFF
DNA: TGCAGCGTTGAAGCGACGTACAGGGGTTCGGTAGCTTTCTTT

D: -
J: TRBJ1-2
length: 15
size: -
V: TRBV5-4
CDR3: CASSFVAQGRNGYTF
DNA: TGTGCCAGCAGCTTCGTAGCCCAGGGAAGGAATGGCTACACCTTC

D: -
J: TRBJ2-7
length: 11
size: -
V: TRBV11-2
CDR3: CASSSSYEQYF
DNA: TGTGCCAGCAGCTCGAGCTACGAGCAGTACTTC

D: TRBD1
J: TRBJ2-1
length: 16
size: -
V: TRBV7-9
CDR3: CASSSPRDRVLNEQFF
DNA: TGTGCCAGCTCCAGCCCCCGGGACAGGGTCCTAAATGAGCAGTTCTTC

D: TRBD2
J: TRBJ2-4
length: 18
size: -
V: TRBV13
CDR3: CASSFGLAELLAKNIQYF
DNA: TGTGCCAGCAGCTTCGGACTAGCGGAACTACTAGCCAAAAACATTCAGTACTTC

D: TRBD1
J: TRBJ1-2
length: 17
size: once
V: TRBV30
CDR3: CAWSVLYGTVEHYGYTF
DNA: TGTGCCTGGAGTGTACTCTACGGGACAGTCGAACACTATGGCTACACCTTC

D: -
J: TRBJ1-1
length: 13
size: -
V: TRBV27
CDR3: CASSLQVNTEAFF
DNA: TGTGCCAGCAGTTTACAGGTTAACACTGAAGCTTTCTTT

D: -
J: TRBJ2-1
length: 16
size: -
V: TRBV2
CDR3: CASIRKSLAAYNEQFF
DNA: TGTGCCAGCATAAGAAAGTCGTTAGCGGCTTACAATGAGCAGTTCTTC

D: -
J: TRBJ1-2
length: 15
size: -
V: TRBV6-5
CDR3: CASTLDRPLWGGYTF
DNA: TGTGCCAGCACCTTAGACAGGCCTCTATGGGGTGGCTACACCTTC

D: -
J: TRBJ1-1
length: 16
size: -
V: TRBV6-6
CDR3: CASSYSRGTRGTEAFF
DNA: TGTGCCAGCAGTTACTCGCGGGGGACCAGGGGCACTGAAGCTTTCTTT

D: -
J: TRBJ1-4
length: 16
size: -
V: TRBV3-1/TRBV3-2
CDR3: CASSPVKLATNEKLFF
DNA: TGTGCCAGCAGCCCCGTGAAACTCGCAACTAATGAAAAACTGTTTTTT

D: TRBD2
J: TRBJ2-1
length: 18
size: -
V: TRBV9
CDR3: CASSVALMGAGGPEEQFF
DNA: TGTGCCAGCAGCGTAGCTCTAATGGGGGCGGGAGGGCCGGAAGAGCAGTTCTTC

D: TRBD2
J: TRBJ2-7
length: 17
size: -
V: TRBV5-3
CDR3: CARSLELAGSSSYEQYF
DNA: TGTGCCAGAAGCTTGGAGCTAGCGGGGTCGAGCTCCTACGAGCAGTACTTC

D: -
J: TRBJ1-5
length: 13
size: -
V: TRBV19
CDR3: CASSILRSQPQHF
DNA: TGTGCCAGTAGTATTCTTCGGTCCCAGCCCCAGCATTTT

D: -
J: TRBJ2-1
length: 13
size: -
V: TRBV2
CDR3: CASSLRTDNEQFF
DNA: TGTGCCAGCAGCCTCAGAACCGACAATGAGCAGTTCTTC

D: -
J: TRBJ1-1
length: 14
size: -
V: TRBV5-5
CDR3: CASSLYRVNTEAFF
DNA: TGTGCCAGCAGCTTGTATAGAGTGAACACTGAAGCTTTCTTT

D: -
J: TRBJ1-1
length: 11
size: -
V: TRBV29-1
CDR3: CSAWTETEAFF
DNA: TGCAGCGCATGGACAGAAACTGAAGCTTTCTTT

D: -
J: TRBJ1-1
length: 14
size: -
V: TRBV11-1
CDR3: CASSRGGYRTEAFF
DNA: TGTGCCAGCAGCCGGGGAGGGTATCGTACTGAAGCTTTCTTT

D: -
J: TRBJ2-3
length: 15
size: -
V: TRBV7-6
CDR3: CASSEETGSTDTQYF
DNA: TGTGCCAGCAGCGAAGAGACTGGAAGCACAGATACGCAGTATTTT

D: -
J: TRBJ1-3
length: 15
size: -
V: TRBV19
CDR3: CASSITLAAGNTIYF
DNA: TGTGCCAGTAGTATAACCCTGGCGGCTGGAAACACCATATATTTT

D: TRBD2
J: TRBJ2-3
length: 15
size: -
V: TRBV27
CDR3: CASSFLAGVPDTQYF
DNA: TGTGCCAGCAGCTTTTTAGCGGGGGTCCCAGATACGCAGTATTTT